The entry below gives a single T cell receptor (beta chain) sequence along with its context. This entry belongs to a study of T cells and Merkel cell carcinoma outcomes. CDR3 length: 16 residues. V gave up 1 base and J gave up 4 bases; unmatched junction bases: 7. The germline V gene has CDR1 LNHNV and CDR2 YYDKDF (reference sequence). Sequenced by immunoSEQ multiplex PCR; TCRdb stores in-frame clones only, minus some. The sample holds about 19,000 clones, roughly 80% seen once. The sequenced material came from tumor tissue from Merkel cell carcinoma. The chain uses TRBV15 and TRBJ2-5; TRBD1 aligns across 9 bases. This sequence originates from a human donor with Merkel cell carcinoma. The CDR3 loop is CATSRGTQGARETQYF. The CDR3 region has the DNA TGTGCCACCAGCAGAGGAACACAGGGGGCTAGAGAGACCCAGTACTTC. The entire variable domain, with the rest obtained from reference TRBV15 and TRBJ2-5, is as follows: DAMVIQNPRYQVTQFGKPVTLSCSQTLNHNVMYWYQQKSSQAPKLLFHYYDKDFNNEADTPDNFQSRRPNTSFCFLDIRSPGLGDTAMYLCATSRGTQGARETQYFGPGTRLLVL.